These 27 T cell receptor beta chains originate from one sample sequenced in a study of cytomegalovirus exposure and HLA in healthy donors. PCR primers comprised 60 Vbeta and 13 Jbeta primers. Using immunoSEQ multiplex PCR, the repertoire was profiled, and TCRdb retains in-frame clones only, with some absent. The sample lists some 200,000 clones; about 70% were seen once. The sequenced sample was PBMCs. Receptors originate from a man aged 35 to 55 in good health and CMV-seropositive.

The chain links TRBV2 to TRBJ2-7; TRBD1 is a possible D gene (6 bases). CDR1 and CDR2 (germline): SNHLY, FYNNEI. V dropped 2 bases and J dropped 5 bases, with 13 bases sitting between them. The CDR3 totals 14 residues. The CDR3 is CASSEKQGWHEQYF. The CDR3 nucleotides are TGTGCCAGCAGTGAAAAGCAGGGGTGGCACGAGCAGTACTTC.

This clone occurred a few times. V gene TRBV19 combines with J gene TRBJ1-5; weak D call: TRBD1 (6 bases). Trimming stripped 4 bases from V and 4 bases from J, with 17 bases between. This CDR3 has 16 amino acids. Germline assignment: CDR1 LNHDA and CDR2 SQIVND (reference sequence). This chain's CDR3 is CASSRTLQGWNQPQHF. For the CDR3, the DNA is TGTGCCAGTAGTAGGACGTTACAGGGTTGGAATCAGCCCCAGCATTTT. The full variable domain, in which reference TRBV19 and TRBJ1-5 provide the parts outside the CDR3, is DGGITQSPKYLFRKEGQNVTLSCEQNLNHDAMYWYRQDPGQGLRLIYYSQIVNDFQKGDIAEGYSVSREKKESFPLTVTSAQKNPTAFYLCASSRTLQGWNQPQHFGDGTRLSIL.

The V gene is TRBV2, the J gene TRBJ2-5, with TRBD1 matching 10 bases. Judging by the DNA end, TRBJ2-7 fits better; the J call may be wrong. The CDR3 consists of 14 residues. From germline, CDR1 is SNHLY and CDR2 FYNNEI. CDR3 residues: CASSAGTGDYEQYF. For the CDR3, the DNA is TGTGCCAGCAGCGCCGGGACAGGGGACTACGAGCAGTACTTC.

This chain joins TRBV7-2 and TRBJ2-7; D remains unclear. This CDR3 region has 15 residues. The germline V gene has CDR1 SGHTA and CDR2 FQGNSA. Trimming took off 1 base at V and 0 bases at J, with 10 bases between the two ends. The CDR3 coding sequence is TGTGCCAGCAGCTTAGGCAAGCTATACTCCTACGAGCAGTACTTC. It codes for CASSLGKLYSYEQYF.

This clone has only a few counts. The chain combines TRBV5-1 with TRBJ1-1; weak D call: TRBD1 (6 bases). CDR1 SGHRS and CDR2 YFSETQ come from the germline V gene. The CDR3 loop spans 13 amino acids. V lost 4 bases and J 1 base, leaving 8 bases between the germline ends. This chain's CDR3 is CASSRTANTEAFF. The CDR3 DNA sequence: TGCGCCAGCAGCCGGACAGCGAACACTGAAGCTTTCTTT. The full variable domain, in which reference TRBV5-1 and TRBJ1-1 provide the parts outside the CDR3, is KAGVTQTPRYLIKTRGQQVTLSCSPISGHRSVSWYQQTPGQGLQFLFEYFSETQRNKGNFPGRFSGRQFSNSRSEMNVSTLELGDSALYLCASSRTANTEAFFGQGTRLTVV.

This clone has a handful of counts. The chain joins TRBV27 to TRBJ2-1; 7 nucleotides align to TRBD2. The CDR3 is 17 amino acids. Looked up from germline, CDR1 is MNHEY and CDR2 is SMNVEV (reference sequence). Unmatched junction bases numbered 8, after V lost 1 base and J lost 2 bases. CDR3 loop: CASSLYLADPAYNEQFF. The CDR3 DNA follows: TGTGCCAGCAGTTTATACCTAGCGGACCCCGCCTACAATGAGCAGTTCTTC.

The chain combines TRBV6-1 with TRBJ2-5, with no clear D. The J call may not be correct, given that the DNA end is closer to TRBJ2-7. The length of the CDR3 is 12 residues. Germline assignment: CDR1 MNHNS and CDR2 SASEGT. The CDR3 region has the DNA TGTGCCAGCAGGAACAGAGCCTCCGAGCAGTACTTC. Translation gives CASRNRASEQYF.

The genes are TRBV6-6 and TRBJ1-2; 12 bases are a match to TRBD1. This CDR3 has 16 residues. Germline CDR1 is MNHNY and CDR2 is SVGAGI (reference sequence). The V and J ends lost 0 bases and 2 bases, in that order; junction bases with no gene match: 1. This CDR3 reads CASSYSGQGANYGYTF. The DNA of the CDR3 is TGTGCCAGCAGTTACTCGGGACAGGGGGCCAACTATGGCTACACCTTC.

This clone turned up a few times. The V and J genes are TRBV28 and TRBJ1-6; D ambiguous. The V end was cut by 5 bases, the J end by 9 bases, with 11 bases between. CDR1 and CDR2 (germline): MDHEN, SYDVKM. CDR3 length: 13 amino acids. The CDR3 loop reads CASSVEGVSPLHF. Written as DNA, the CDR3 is TGTGCCAGCAGTGTCGAAGGAGTTTCACCCCTCCACTTT.

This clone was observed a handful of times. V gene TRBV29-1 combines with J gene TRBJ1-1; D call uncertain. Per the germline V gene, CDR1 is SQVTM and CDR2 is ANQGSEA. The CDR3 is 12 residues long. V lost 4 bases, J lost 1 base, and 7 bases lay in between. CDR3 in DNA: TGCAGCGTTGGGGAGGGGAACACTGAAGCTTTCTTT. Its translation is CSVGEGNTEAFF. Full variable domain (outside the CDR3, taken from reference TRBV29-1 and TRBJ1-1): SAVISQKPSRDICQRGTSLTIQCQVDSQVTMMFWYRQQPGQSLTLIATANQGSEATYESGFVIDKFPISRPNLTFSTLTVSNMSPEDSSIYLCSVGEGNTEAFFGQGTRLTVV.

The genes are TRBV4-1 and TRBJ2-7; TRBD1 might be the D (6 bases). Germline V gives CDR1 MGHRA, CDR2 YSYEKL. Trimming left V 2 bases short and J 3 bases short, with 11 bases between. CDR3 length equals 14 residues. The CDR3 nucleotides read TGCGCCAGCAGCCAACCGGGACACTTCTACGAGCAGTACTTC. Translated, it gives CASSQPGHFYEQYF.

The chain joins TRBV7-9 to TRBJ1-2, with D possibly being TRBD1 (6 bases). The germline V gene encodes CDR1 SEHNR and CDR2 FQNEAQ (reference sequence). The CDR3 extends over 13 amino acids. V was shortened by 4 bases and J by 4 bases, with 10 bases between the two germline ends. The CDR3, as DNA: TGTGCCAGCAGCTCATACAGGGTCTATGGCTACACCTTC. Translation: CASSSYRVYGYTF.

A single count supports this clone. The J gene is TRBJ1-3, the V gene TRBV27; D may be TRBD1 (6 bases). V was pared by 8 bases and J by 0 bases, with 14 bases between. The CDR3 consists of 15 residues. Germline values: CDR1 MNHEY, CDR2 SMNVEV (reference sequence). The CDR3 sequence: CASGRDKHSGNTIYF. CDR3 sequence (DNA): TGTGCCAGCGGCCGGGACAAACACTCTGGAAACACCATATATTTT.

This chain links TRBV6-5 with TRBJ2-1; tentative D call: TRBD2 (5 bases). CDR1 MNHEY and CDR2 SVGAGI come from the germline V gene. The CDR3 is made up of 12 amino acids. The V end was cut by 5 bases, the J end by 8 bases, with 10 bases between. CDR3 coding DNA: TGTGCCAGCAGTCCCCGAGGGCATGAGCAGTTCTTC. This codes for CASSPRGHEQFF.

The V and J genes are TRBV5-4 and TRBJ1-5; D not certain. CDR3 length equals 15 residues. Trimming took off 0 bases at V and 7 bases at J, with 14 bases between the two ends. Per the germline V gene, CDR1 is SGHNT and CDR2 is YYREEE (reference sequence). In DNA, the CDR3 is TGTGCCAGCAGCTTGGGTCGGGGTCCTGGACAGCCCCAGCATTTT. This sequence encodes CASSLGRGPGQPQHF. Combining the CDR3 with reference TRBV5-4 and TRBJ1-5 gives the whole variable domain ETGVTQSPTHLIKTRGQQVTLRCSSQSGHNTVSWYQQALGQGPQFIFQYYREEENGRGNFPPRFSGLQFPNYSSELNVNALELDDSALYLCASSLGRGPGQPQHFGDGTRLSIL.

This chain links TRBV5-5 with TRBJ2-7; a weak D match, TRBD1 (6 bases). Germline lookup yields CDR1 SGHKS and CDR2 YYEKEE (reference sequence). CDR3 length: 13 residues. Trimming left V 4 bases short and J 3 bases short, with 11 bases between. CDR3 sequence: CASSPWTDYEQYF. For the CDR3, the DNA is TGTGCCAGCAGCCCCTGGACAGACTACGAGCAGTACTTC. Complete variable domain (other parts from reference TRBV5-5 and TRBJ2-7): DAGVTQSPTHLIKTRGQQVTLRCSPISGHKSVSWYQQVLGQGPQFIFQYYEKEERGRGNFPDRFSARQFPNYSSELNVNALLLGDSALYLCASSPWTDYEQYFGPGTRLTVT.

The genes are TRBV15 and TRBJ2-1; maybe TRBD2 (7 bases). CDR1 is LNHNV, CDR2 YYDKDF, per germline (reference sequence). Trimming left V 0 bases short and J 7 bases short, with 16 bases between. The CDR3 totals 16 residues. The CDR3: CATSRDWDGGRNEQFF. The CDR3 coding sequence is TGTGCCACCAGCAGAGATTGGGACGGGGGGCGAAATGAGCAGTTCTTC. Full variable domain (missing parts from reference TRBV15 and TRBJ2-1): DAMVIQNPRYQVTQFGKPVTLSCSQTLNHNVMYWYQQKSSQAPKLLFHYYDKDFNNEADTPDNFQSRRPNTSFCFLDIRSPGLGDTAMYLCATSRDWDGGRNEQFFGPGTRLTVL.

For the CDR3, the DNA is TGTGCCAGTAGTATAGCTGCAGGGGCCCTCTACGAGCAGTACTTC. This translates into CASSIAAGALYEQYF. This sequence joins TRBV19 and TRBJ2-7, with D maybe TRBD1 (6 bases). CDR3 size: 15 residues. V shed 1 base and J shed 3 bases, with 13 bases lying between them. From germline, CDR1 is LNHDA and CDR2 SQIVND (reference sequence). The full variable domain, its missing parts supplied by reference TRBV19 and TRBJ2-7, is DGGITQSPKYLFRKEGQNVTLSCEQNLNHDAMYWYRQDPGQGLRLIYYSQIVNDFQKGDIAEGYSVSREKKESFPLTVTSAQKNPTAFYLCASSIAAGALYEQYFGPGTRLTVT.

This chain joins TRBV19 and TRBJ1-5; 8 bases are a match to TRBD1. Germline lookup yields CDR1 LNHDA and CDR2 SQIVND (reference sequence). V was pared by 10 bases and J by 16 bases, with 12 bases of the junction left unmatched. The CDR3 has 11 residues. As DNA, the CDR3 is TGTGCCACCCTCTGGGGGACAGGATTACATTTT. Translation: CATLWGTGLHF.

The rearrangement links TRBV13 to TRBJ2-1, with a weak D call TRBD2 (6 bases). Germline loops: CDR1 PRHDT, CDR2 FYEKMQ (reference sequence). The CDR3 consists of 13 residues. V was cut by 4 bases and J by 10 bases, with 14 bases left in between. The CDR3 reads CASSSGVQWEQFF. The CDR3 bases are TGTGCCAGCAGCTCGGGGGTTCAATGGGAGCAGTTCTTC.

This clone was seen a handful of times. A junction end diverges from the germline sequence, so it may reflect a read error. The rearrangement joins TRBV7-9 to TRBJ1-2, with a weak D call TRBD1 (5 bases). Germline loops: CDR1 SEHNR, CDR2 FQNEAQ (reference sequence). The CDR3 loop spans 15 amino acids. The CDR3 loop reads CSSSPPNGGNYGYTF. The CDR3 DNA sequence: TGTTCCAGCAGCCCACCTAACGGGGGAAACTATGGCTACACCTTC.

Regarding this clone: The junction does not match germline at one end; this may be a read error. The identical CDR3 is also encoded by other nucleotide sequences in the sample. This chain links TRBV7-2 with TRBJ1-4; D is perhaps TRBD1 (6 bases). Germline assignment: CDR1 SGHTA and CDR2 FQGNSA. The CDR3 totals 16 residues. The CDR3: CASSPQLGATNEKLFF. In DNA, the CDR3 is TGTGCCAGCAGCCCTCAGCTGGGGGCTACTAACGAAAAACTGTTTTTT.

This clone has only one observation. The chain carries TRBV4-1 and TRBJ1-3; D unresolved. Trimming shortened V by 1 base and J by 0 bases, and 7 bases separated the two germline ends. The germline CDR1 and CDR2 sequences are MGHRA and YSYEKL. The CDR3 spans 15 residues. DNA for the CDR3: TGCGCCAGCAGCCAAGGTACGGGCTCTGGAAACACCATATATTTT. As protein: CASSQGTGSGNTIYF.

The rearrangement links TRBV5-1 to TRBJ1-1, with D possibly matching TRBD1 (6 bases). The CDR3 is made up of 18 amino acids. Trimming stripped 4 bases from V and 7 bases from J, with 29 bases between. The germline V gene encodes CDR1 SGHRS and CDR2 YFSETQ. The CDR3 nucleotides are TGCGCCAGCAGCCAGGGTGGGTGGGCAGGGGCGACAACAGGTGAAGCTTTCTTT. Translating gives CASSQGGWAGATTGEAFF.

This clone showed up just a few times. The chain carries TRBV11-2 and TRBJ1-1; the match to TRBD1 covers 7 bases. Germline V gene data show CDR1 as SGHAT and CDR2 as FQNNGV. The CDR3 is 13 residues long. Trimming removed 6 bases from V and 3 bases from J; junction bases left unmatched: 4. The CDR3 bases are TGTGCCAGCAGAAAGGGACAGCACACTGAAGCTTTCTTT. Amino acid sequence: CASRKGQHTEAFF.

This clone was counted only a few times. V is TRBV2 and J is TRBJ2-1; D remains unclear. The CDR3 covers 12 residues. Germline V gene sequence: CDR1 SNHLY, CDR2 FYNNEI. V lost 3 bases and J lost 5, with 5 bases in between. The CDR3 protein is CASSDDNNEQFF. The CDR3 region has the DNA TGTGCCAGCAGTGATGACAACAATGAGCAGTTCTTC.

This CDR3 is CASSGIAMPSGPQHF. For the CDR3, the DNA is TGTGCCAGCAGTGGAATCGCGATGCCGTCAGGGCCCCAGCATTTT. This sequence joins TRBV2 and TRBJ1-5, with D unclear. The CDR3 sequence is 15 residues long. With 4 bases removed from V and 9 bases from J, the gap between germline ends came to 19 bases. The germline CDR1 and CDR2 sequences are SNHLY and FYNNEI.